The 26 T cell receptor beta chains below all came from one sample that was sequenced in a study of T and B cells in COVID-19 patients. Multiplex PCR with BIOMED2 TRB-A/B primer pools amplified TRB rearrangements. TCRdb ran MiXCR on the multiplex PCR reads and lists one entry per CDR3 protein. The table shows more than 9,500 distinct CDR3 sequences, with roughly 30% occurring only once. From blood, roughly 220-550 ng of genomic DNA served as TRB template. Sequencing was carried out using blood. These receptors were obtained from a human donor who had recovered from COVID-19.

Within the sample, this clonotype is medium-sized. The chain joins TRBV5-6 to TRBJ2-7; D gene ambiguous. The CDR3 is made up of 14 amino acids. Deletions cut 1 base from V and 2 bases from J, with 10 bases between. CDR1 and CDR2 from the germline V gene are SGHDT and YYEEEE. The CDR3: CASSLRRPPYEQYF. The DNA for the CDR3 is TGTGCCAGCAGCTTGCGCAGGCCTCCCTACGAGCAGTACTTC.

The sample holds a few counts of this clonotype. V and J are TRBV5-1 and TRBJ2-3; 13 nucleotides match TRBD2. This CDR3 region has 17 residues. V was pared by 4 bases and J by 0 bases, with 5 bases of the junction left unmatched. CDR1 is SGHRS, CDR2 YFSETQ, per germline. Written as DNA, the CDR3 is TGCGCCAGCAGCCTGGGGACTAGCGGGAAGAGCACAGATACGCAGTATTTT. Translation gives CASSLGTSGKSTDTQYF.

Sample share makes this clonotype medium-sized (0.01 to 0.1%). The rearrangement uses TRBV6-5 and TRBJ2-1; a possible D gene is TRBD2 (5 bases). The CDR3 has 15 residues. Trimming cost V 6 bases and J 6 bases, with 18 bases left between them. The germline V gene has CDR1 MNHEY and CDR2 SVGAGI. The CDR3 reads CASRRGLPLINEQFF. CDR3 DNA: TGTGCCAGCAGGCGCGGACTGCCGCTGATCAATGAGCAGTTCTTC.

In the case of this clonotype: It is likely a read error, because the conserved phenylalanine at the end of the CDR3 is missing. The genes are TRBV11-3 and TRBJ1-1; D unclear. Germline loops: CDR1 SGHNT, CDR2 YENEEA. CDR3 length equals 19 residues. Trimming pared 0 bases from V and 0 bases from J, leaving 20 bases between. For the CDR3, the DNA is TGTGCCAGCAGCTTAGAGGGCCTGGCAGGCGGTCATTTGAACACTGAAGCTTTCATT. As protein: CASSLEGLAGGHLNTEAFI.

By share, this clonotype counts as medium-sized. The chain combines TRBV18 with TRBJ2-1, with D uncertain. The germline V gene encodes CDR1 KGHSH and CDR2 LQKENI. There are 13 residues in the CDR3. The V end was cut by 2 bases, the J end by 6 bases, with 8 bases between. The CDR3 sequence is CASSPSAANEQFF. In DNA, the CDR3 is TGTGCCAGCTCACCATCGGCAGCCAATGAGCAGTTCTTC.

The chain employs TRBV27 and TRBJ2-2; 10 nucleotides match TRBD2. J gave up 8 bases and V 2 bases, and 5 bases lay outside the gene matches. Per the germline V gene, CDR1 is MNHEY and CDR2 is SMNVEV (reference sequence). CDR3 length equals 15 residues. The chain's CDR3 is CASSLGLAGAGELFF. The DNA of the CDR3 is TGTGCCAGCAGTTTAGGGCTAGCGGGAGCTGGGGAGCTGTTTTTT.

This chain links TRBV19 with TRBJ1-1; D is unresolved. CDR3 length: 14 amino acids. V was trimmed by 5 bases and J by 0 bases, leaving 10 bases between them. Germline V gene sequence: CDR1 LNHDA, CDR2 SQIVND (reference sequence). The CDR3, as DNA: TGTGCCAGTAGTCCCGCGGCCATGAACACTGAAGCTTTCTTT. Protein: CASSPAAMNTEAFF. Variable domain in full (rest from reference TRBV19 and TRBJ1-1): DGGITQSPKYLFRKEGQNVTLSCEQNLNHDAMYWYRQDPGQGLRLIYYSQIVNDFQKGDIAEGYSVSREKKESFPLTVTSAQKNPTAFYLCASSPAAMNTEAFFGQGTRLTVV.

V is TRBV6-2 or TRBV6-3 and J is TRBJ2-7; TRBD1 or TRBD2 may be the D gene (5 bases each). The V gene's germline CDR1 is MNHEY and CDR2 SVGEGT. The CDR3 covers 12 residues. V lost 4 bases, J lost 4 bases, and 8 bases lay in between. For the CDR3, the DNA is TGTGCCAGCAGTTTGTGGGGGTACGAGCAGTACGTC. Translation gives CASSLWGYEQYV.

By share of the sample, this clonotype is large. The chain links TRBV15 to TRBJ2-3; D is perhaps TRBD1 or TRBD2 (5 bases each). The CDR3 extends over 13 amino acids. Trimming took off 1 base at V and 3 bases at J, with 5 bases between the two ends. Germline assignment: CDR1 LNHNV and CDR2 YYDKDF (reference sequence). The CDR3 DNA reads TGTGCCACCAGCAGAGGGGGGACAGATACGCAGTATTTT. This gives the protein CATSRGGTDTQYF. Using reference TRBV15 and TRBJ2-3 for the parts outside the CDR3, the full variable domain is DAMVIQNPRYQVTQFGKPVTLSCSQTLNHNVMYWYQQKSSQAPKLLFHYYDKDFNNEADTPDNFQSRRPNTSFCFLDIRSPGLGDTAMYLCATSRGGTDTQYFGPGTRLTVL.

The chain uses TRBV7-6 and TRBJ1-6; tentatively, D is TRBD1 (5 bases). This CDR3 comprises 16 residues. Trimming left V 5 bases short and J 7 bases short, with 18 bases between. The germline gives CDR1 SGHVS, CDR2 FNYEAQ. Here the CDR3 DNA reads TGTGCCAGCAGCCCCGGGGCCCGACAGTTCAATTCACCCCTCCACTTT. This encodes CASSPGARQFNSPLHF.

This clonotype is labeled medium-sized. The rearrangement links TRBV11-3 to TRBJ2-3; no clear D gene. The CDR3 sequence is 12 residues long. The V end lost 7 bases, the J end lost 3 bases, and 8 bases lay between the germline ends. The germline gives CDR1 SGHNT, CDR2 YENEEA. CDR3 nucleotides: TGTGCCAGCAAGGGCAGAACAGATACGCAGTATTTT. Its translation: CASKGRTDTQYF.

The table lists this clonotype with a few counts. The rearrangement uses TRBV6-1 and TRBJ2-7; D is tentatively TRBD1 or TRBD2 (5 bases each). Germline CDR1 reads MNHNS; CDR2 reads SASEGT. The CDR3 totals 14 residues. Deletions cut 0 bases from V and 3 bases from J, with 9 bases between. This CDR3 is CASSEAGVGYEQYF. Written as DNA, the CDR3 is TGTGCCAGCAGTGAAGCGGGGGTTGGCTACGAGCAGTACTTC.

By frequency in the sample, this clonotype is medium-sized. This sequence joins TRBV29-1 and TRBJ2-3; 10 bases are a match to TRBD1. This CDR3 has 12 residues. With 6 bases clipped from V and 6 bases from J, the junction kept 3 bases outside the gene matches. The germline V gene encodes CDR1 SQVTM and CDR2 ANQGSEA. CDR3 bases: TGCAGCGTCGGGACAGGGGAGGATACGCAGTATTTT. This encodes CSVGTGEDTQYF.

A few counts support this clonotype. The chain couples TRBV15 to TRBJ2-7; 10 nucleotides line up with TRBD2. CDR1 is LNHNV and CDR2 is YYDKDF in the germline V gene (reference sequence). V dropped 4 bases and J dropped 5; count of bases not matched to a gene: 14. This CDR3 contains 17 residues. The CDR3 nucleotides read TGTGCCACCAGCAAGTCCAGCGGGAGGGCCCTTGAAAACGAGCAGTACTTC. Its protein is CATSKSSGRALENEQYF.

CDR3 DNA sequence: TGTGCCAGCAGCTTGGGACAGGGAGCCTACGAGCAGTACTTC. Translated: CASSLGQGAYEQYF. The V and J genes are TRBV5-6 and TRBJ2-7, with 7 bases aligning to TRBD1. The CDR3 has 14 residues. The germline V gene encodes CDR1 SGHDT and CDR2 YYEEEE. The ends lost 0 bases at V and 2 bases at J; junction bases unmatched: 2.

This clonotype was seen at least ten times. The chain uses TRBV19 and TRBJ1-1; D might be TRBD1 (6 bases). The V end was cut by 4 bases, the J end by 1 base, with 16 bases between. CDR3 size: 16 residues. Germline CDR1 LNHDA, CDR2 SQIVND (reference sequence). In DNA, the CDR3 is TGTGCCAGTAGTAGGGACTACACAGGGAGGAACACTGAAGCTTTCTTT. It yields the protein CASSRDYTGRNTEAFF.

The chain employs TRBV20-1 and TRBJ2-7; 7 positions match TRBD1. CDR1 DFQATT and CDR2 SNEGSKA come from the germline V gene (reference sequence). V was clipped by 4 bases and J by 6 bases; unmatched bases: 3. The CDR3 length is 11 residues. The CDR3 sequence: CSAMAGGEQYV. CDR3 nucleotides: TGCAGTGCTATGGCAGGGGGCGAGCAGTACGTC.

This clonotype has ten or more counts. This chain joins TRBV15 and TRBJ2-5; no firm D call. With 4 bases removed from V and 3 bases from J, the gap between germline ends came to 12 bases. The CDR3 is made up of 14 amino acids. Germline CDR1 reads LNHNV; CDR2 reads YYDKDF (reference sequence). The CDR3 spells CATSKSQVKETQYF. CDR3 DNA sequence: TGTGCCACCAGCAAGAGTCAGGTCAAAGAGACCCAGTACTTC.

The CDR3 nucleotides are TGTGCCAGCAGCGCAAAGGGGACAGGGGGCTATGGCTACACCTTC. This codes for CASSAKGTGGYGYTF. This chain uses TRBV6-4 with TRBJ1-2; 11 nucleotides line up with TRBD1. The CDR3 is 15 residues long. Trimming cost V 6 bases and J 4 bases; bases outside gene matches: 7. Germline CDR1 and CDR2: MRHNA and SNTAGT.

This clonotype has just a few counts. J is TRBJ2-7 and V is TRBV7-2, with D possibly TRBD1 on 5 matching bases. Between the trimmed V and J ends, which lost 1 base and 1 base, there was a span of 14 bases. Germline CDR1 reads SGHTA; CDR2 reads FQGNSA. CDR3 size: 16 residues. The CDR3 DNA is TGTGCCAGCAGCTTAGATCCCTCCCGACAGTCCTACGAGCAGTACTTC. Its translation: CASSLDPSRQSYEQYF.

This clonotype is medium-sized in the sample. The V call is TRBV19, the J call TRBJ2-1, with D possibly called TRBD1 or TRBD2 (5 bases each). The germline V gene has CDR1 LNHDA and CDR2 SQIVND (reference sequence). The CDR3 runs 13 residues. Trimming pared 2 bases from V and 7 bases from J, leaving 9 bases between. CDR3 in amino acids: CASSIQGDNEQFF. The DNA of the CDR3 is TGTGCCAGTAGTATACAGGGAGATAATGAGCAGTTCTTC.

This clonotype was observed a handful of times. The rearrangement joins TRBV5-4 to TRBJ2-1; D is possibly TRBD2 (5 bases). Deletions cut 0 bases from V and 6 bases from J, with 10 bases between. The CDR3 consists of 14 residues. Germline V gene data show CDR1 as SGHNT and CDR2 as YYREEE (reference sequence). The CDR3 sequence: CASSLAPAVNEQFF. CDR3 sequence (DNA): TGTGCCAGCAGCTTGGCCCCAGCGGTCAATGAGCAGTTCTTC.

To note about this clonotype: Just one base apart from a much larger clone, this may be a read error. The chain carries TRBV27 and TRBJ2-1; no definite D call. The V gene's germline CDR1 is MNHEY and CDR2 SMNVEV (reference sequence). With 9 bases removed from V and 0 bases from J, the gap between germline ends came to 9 bases. The CDR3 runs to 13 residues. The CDR3 region is CARSVLSYNEQFF. CDR3 nucleotide sequence: TGTGCCAGAAGTGTCCTCTCCTACAATGAGCAGTTCTTC.

The chain combines TRBV13 with TRBJ1-2; D gene unclear. V lost 6 bases and J lost 4, with 12 bases in between. The CDR3 has 13 residues. Germline V lookup: CDR1 PRHDT, CDR2 FYEKMQ (reference sequence). DNA for the CDR3: TGTGCCAGCAGTCATACAGACCTCTATGGCTACACCTTC. Amino acids: CASSHTDLYGYTF.

This clonotype qualifies as medium-sized. The chain couples TRBV18 to TRBJ2-3, with 7 bases aligning to TRBD1. The V gene end was trimmed by 5 bases and the J gene end by 1 base; junction bases not matched to a gene: 6. There are 15 residues in the CDR3. The germline V gene has CDR1 KGHSH and CDR2 LQKENI. The CDR3 DNA follows: TGTGCCAGCTCATCGGGACAGAGCGGCACAGATACGCAGTATTTT. It encodes CASSSGQSGTDTQYF.

This clonotype was observed a handful of times. The chain employs TRBV5-6 and TRBJ2-7, with 8 bases that match TRBD2. From germline, CDR1 is SGHDT and CDR2 YYEEEE. The CDR3 totals 18 residues. The J segment lost 2 bases and the V segment lost 3 bases, leaving 16 bases of the junction unmatched. CDR3 amino acids: CASSSTPLLAVKAYEQYF. The CDR3 DNA sequence: TGTGCCAGCAGCTCAACACCTCTACTAGCGGTGAAAGCCTACGAGCAGTACTTC.